These 22 T cell receptor beta chains were all obtained from the same sample, sequenced in a study of OX40 agonist ivuxolimab in advanced cancers. The protocol was immunoSEQ multiplex PCR, while the TCRdb copy is restricted to in-frame clones and leaves out a portion. Of about 70,000 clones in the sample, 90% to 95% were seen once. Sequencing used CD4+ or CD8+ T cells sorted from blood, obtained in a trial of the OX40 agonist ivuxolimab. These receptors originate from an adult with an advanced solid tumor such as melanoma, head and neck, liver or kidney cancer.

J is TRBJ2-5 and V is TRBV10-3; D is unresolved. The V end lost 7 bases, the J end lost 5 bases, and 8 bases lay between the germline ends. Germline CDR1 is ENHRY and CDR2 is SYGVKD. This CDR3 is built from 11 residues. CDR3 sequence reads: CAITPVETQYF. Here the CDR3 DNA reads TGTGCCATCACCCCGGTCGAGACCCAGTACTTC.

This chain uses TRBV7-6 with TRBJ2-1; tentative D call: TRBD1 (5 bases). This CDR3 region has 15 residues. The germline CDR1 and CDR2 sequences are SGHVS and FNYEAQ. Trimming removed 6 bases at V and 2 bases at J, with 14 bases between. CDR3 coding DNA: TGTGCCAGCAGTTCCGACAGCCGGCCCTACAATGAGCAGTTCTTC. It translates to CASSSDSRPYNEQFF.

This rearrangement joins TRBV4-3 to TRBJ1-6, with a weak D call TRBD1 (6 bases). This CDR3 spans 16 amino acids. CDR1 and CDR2 (germline): LGHNA, YSLEER. Trimming stripped 3 bases from V and 6 bases from J, with 15 bases between. Written as DNA, the CDR3 is TGCGCCAGCAGCCAGGCGAGAGGACAGTTTAATTCACCCCTCCACTTT. Translating gives CASSQARGQFNSPLHF.

The J gene is TRBJ2-7, the V gene TRBV10-3; D tentatively fits TRBD1 or TRBD2 (5 bases each). CDR1 and CDR2 from the germline V gene are ENHRY and SYGVKD. V was trimmed by 0 bases and J by 2 bases, leaving 5 bases between them. This CDR3 region has 13 residues. The CDR3 sequence: CAISESGAYEQYF. DNA for the CDR3: TGTGCCATCAGTGAGTCGGGGGCCTACGAGCAGTACTTC.

The genes are TRBV6-1 and TRBJ2-1; the D is unclear. CDR1 is MNHNS, CDR2 SASEGT, per germline. Trimming removed 7 bases at V and 10 bases at J, with 11 bases between. This CDR3 has 11 residues. CDR3 DNA: TGTGCCAGCACGAACCCGCCCGAGCAGTTCTTC. Translating it yields CASTNPPEQFF.

This clone was counted between two and nine times. V is TRBV7-7 and J is TRBJ2-7; a possible D gene is TRBD1 (6 bases). Trimming cost V 4 bases and J 5 bases, with 12 bases left between them. This CDR3 contains 13 residues. Germline CDR1 reads SSHAT; CDR2 reads FNYEAQ (reference sequence). The CDR3 here is CASSWTVGHEQYF. The CDR3 DNA reads as TGTGCCAGCAGCTGGACAGTCGGCCACGAGCAGTACTTC. The variable domain in full, completed from reference TRBV7-7 and TRBJ2-7, reads GAGVSQSPRYKVTKRGQDVTLRCDPISSHATLYWYQQALGQGPEFLTYFNYEAQPDKSGLPSDRFSAERPEGSISTLTIQRTEQRDSAMYRCASSWTVGHEQYFGPGTRLTVT.

This sequence joins TRBV11-2 and TRBJ2-7; the match to TRBD1 covers 11 bases. J gave up 11 bases and V 2 bases, and 20 bases lay outside the gene matches. This CDR3 spans 18 amino acids. In germline, CDR1 is SGHAT, CDR2 FQNNGV. The CDR3 DNA follows: TGTGCCAGCAGCTTAAACGAAATTCGGGGACAGGGGGAGACTGGGGAGTACTTC. Its protein is CASSLNEIRGQGETGEYF.

The CDR3 sequence: CSVEAHIKVWTEAFF. CDR3 nucleotides: TGCAGCGTTGAAGCCCACATCAAAGTGTGGACTGAAGCTTTCTTT. The V gene is TRBV29-1, the J gene TRBJ1-1; D ambiguous. V lost 1 base, J lost 5 bases, and 17 bases lay in between. Germline lookup yields CDR1 SQVTM and CDR2 ANQGSEA. This CDR3 is built from 15 residues.

The J gene is TRBJ1-1, the V gene TRBV10-3, with a possible D match to TRBD1 (6 bases). The CDR3 spans 14 residues. Germline values: CDR1 ENHRY, CDR2 SYGVKD. Trimming removed 2 bases at V and 6 bases at J, with 13 bases between. CDR3 coding DNA: TGTGCCATCAGTGAGCTACAGGGTACAGCTGAAGCTTTCTTT. Protein sequence: CAISELQGTAEAFF.

CDR3 nucleotides: TGTGCCAGCAGTTTAAGCAGGGTGAGAGAGACCCAGTACTTC. It is translated as CASSLSRVRETQYF. This chain links TRBV27 with TRBJ2-5, with D possibly being TRBD1 (5 bases). The V gene lost 2 bases and the J gene lost 4 bases, with 11 bases spanning the gap. Germline lookup yields CDR1 MNHEY and CDR2 SMNVEV (reference sequence). This CDR3 spans 14 amino acids.

The gene calls are TRBV15 and TRBJ2-3; D is possibly TRBD1 (6 bases). With 5 bases removed from V and 1 base from J, the gap between germline ends came to 13 bases. The CDR3 extends over 15 amino acids. CDR1 and CDR2 from the germline V gene are LNHNV and YYDKDF (reference sequence). CDR3 nucleotide sequence: TGTGCCACCAGCTCCGACAGGATGGGCACAGATACGCAGTATTTT. This codes for CATSSDRMGTDTQYF.

The gene calls are TRBV6-5 and TRBJ2-7; D tentatively fits TRBD1 or TRBD2 (6 bases each). The CDR3 has 15 amino acids. V was shortened by 1 base and J by 3 bases, with 13 bases between the two germline ends. The germline V gene has CDR1 MNHEY and CDR2 SVGAGI. Here the CDR3 reads CASSYWGAQVYEQYF. Here the CDR3 DNA reads TGTGCCAGCAGTTACTGGGGGGCTCAGGTCTACGAGCAGTACTTC.

The CDR3 sequence is CASSIGADRELQETQYF. The CDR3, as DNA: TGTGCCAGTAGTATCGGGGCCGACAGAGAATTACAAGAGACCCAGTACTTC. The chain links TRBV19 to TRBJ2-5, with D perhaps matching TRBD1 or TRBD2 (5 bases each). V lost 3 bases, J lost 2 bases, and 19 bases lay in between. CDR1 is LNHDA and CDR2 is SQIVND in the germline V gene (reference sequence). The CDR3 contains 17 residues. Full variable domain (outside the CDR3, taken from reference TRBV19 and TRBJ2-5): DGGITQSPKYLFRKEGQNVTLSCEQNLNHDAMYWYRQDPGQGLRLIYYSQIVNDFQKGDIAEGYSVSREKKESFPLTVTSAQKNPTAFYLCASSIGADRELQETQYFGPGTRLLVL.

This clone counts as medium-sized. This chain links TRBV6-1 with TRBJ1-1, with a weak D call TRBD1 (6 bases). V lost 0 bases to trimming and J lost 10 bases, with 18 bases between them. This CDR3 has 15 amino acids. CDR1 is MNHNS, CDR2 SASEGT, per germline. CDR3 DNA sequence: TGTGCCAGCAGTGAAGCGGTAGAGGGGGATTCAGGAGCTTTCTTT. Its protein product is CASSEAVEGDSGAFF.

This rearrangement joins TRBV5-8 to TRBJ2-7; 7 bases map to TRBD1. The length of the CDR3 is 14 residues. V shed 2 bases and J 6 bases; nucleotides not matched to a gene: 8. The germline gives CDR1 SGHTS, CDR2 YDEGEE. The CDR3 sequence is CASSLRQGPVEQYF. For the CDR3, the DNA is TGTGCCAGCAGCTTACGACAGGGCCCTGTCGAGCAGTACTTC.

The CDR3 protein is CASSHETVGDSNQPQHF. CDR3 nucleotide sequence: TGTGCCAGCAGCCACGAGACAGTCGGGGATAGCAATCAGCCCCAGCATTTT. The chain carries TRBV11-2 and TRBJ1-5; perhaps TRBD1 as D (5 bases). V was trimmed by 5 bases and J by 0 bases, leaving 17 bases between them. Germline V lookup: CDR1 SGHAT, CDR2 FQNNGV. CDR3 size: 17 residues.

V is TRBV27 and J is TRBJ2-1, with TRBD2 matching over 9 bases. CDR3 length equals 14 residues. Germline loops: CDR1 MNHEY, CDR2 SMNVEV (reference sequence). The junction had 0 bases not matched to a gene; V was cut back by 5 bases and J by 1 base. Here the CDR3 reads CASSSGGSYNEQFF. The CDR3, as DNA: TGTGCCAGCAGTAGCGGGGGGTCCTACAATGAGCAGTTCTTC.

The genes are TRBV5-1 and TRBJ1-3; D is ambiguous. There are 16 residues in the CDR3. Germline CDR1 is SGHRS and CDR2 is YFSETQ. V gave up 3 bases and J gave up 4 bases, with 17 bases separating them. The CDR3 nucleotides read TGCGCCAGCAGCTACCCGGGTTTCGAGTCCGGAAACACCATATATTTT. The encoded protein is CASSYPGFESGNTIYF. The full variable domain, its missing parts supplied by reference TRBV5-1 and TRBJ1-3, is KAGVTQTPRYLIKTRGQQVTLSCSPISGHRSVSWYQQTPGQGLQFLFEYFSETQRNKGNFPGRFSGRQFSNSRSEMNVSTLELGDSALYLCASSYPGFESGNTIYFGEGSWLTVV.

The gene calls are TRBV27 and TRBJ1-4, with 7 bases matching TRBD1. Germline lookup yields CDR1 MNHEY and CDR2 SMNVEV (reference sequence). V lost 4 bases to trimming and J lost 7 bases; unmatched junction nucleotides: 6. There are 14 residues in the CDR3. The CDR3 DNA follows: TGTGCCAGCAGTTCTACAGGGGCCTCTGAAAAACTGTTTTTT. Protein sequence: CASSSTGASEKLFF.

The V and J genes are TRBV5-6 and TRBJ2-7; D is tentatively TRBD1 or TRBD2 (5 bases each). The V gene's germline CDR1 is SGHDT and CDR2 YYEEEE. The CDR3 is made up of 14 amino acids. The V gene lost 3 bases and the J gene lost 2 bases, with 12 bases spanning the gap. The CDR3 bases are TGTGCCAGCAGCTCGACGGGGCTCGCCTACGAGCAGTACTTC. As protein: CASSSTGLAYEQYF.

The chain combines TRBV4-2 with TRBJ2-4; the match to TRBD2 covers 11 bases. V was clipped by 0 bases and J by 4 bases; unmatched bases: 2. Germline V gene lookup returns CDR1 LGHNA and CDR2 YNFKEQ. This CDR3 is built from 16 residues. DNA of the CDR3: TGTGCCAGCAGCCAAGATCCTAGCGGGGGGAAAAACATTCAGTACTTC. It is translated as CASSQDPSGGKNIQYF.

DNA for the CDR3: TGTGCCAGCAGCTTAGACGCCATTGGAGAACACTATGGCTACACCTTC. It codes for CASSLDAIGEHYGYTF. The rearrangement joins TRBV7-9 to TRBJ1-2, with D hard to call. Germline CDR1 reads SEHNR; CDR2 reads FQNEAQ (reference sequence). The V end was cut by 1 base, the J end by 3 bases, with 15 bases between. The CDR3 extends over 16 amino acids.